This entry lists 22 T cell receptor beta chains sequenced from one sample in a study of CD8 T cells in Susac syndrome. Random hexamers primed reverse transcription of about 0.45 to 1 ug RNA. TCRdb itself ran the immunoSEQ multiplex PCR reads through MiXCR, one entry per CDR3 protein. There are about 71,000 distinct CDR3 sequences in the sample; over 95% occur only once, and 0.11% lies in the top ten. The material sequenced was CD4+ T cells from PBMCs. The source of these receptors is a human donor with multiple sclerosis.

The chain is built from TRBV12-3 or TRBV12-4 and TRBJ2-3, with 7 bases matching TRBD1. V was pared by 6 bases and J by 3 bases, with 9 bases of the junction left unmatched. CDR3 length: 15 residues. The DNA of the CDR3 is TGTGCCAGCAGAAGGACAGGAGTAAGAACAGATACGCAGTATTTT. This translates into CASRRTGVRTDTQYF.

The chain recombines TRBV20-1 with TRBJ2-3; TRBD2 agrees at 13 bases. The V segment lost 0 bases and the J segment 1 base; nucleotides outside the gene matches: 4. The germline CDR1 and CDR2 sequences are DFQATT and SNEGSKA (reference sequence). The length of the CDR3 is 17 residues. This CDR3 reads CSARDPGLAGGTDTQYF. CDR3 DNA: TGCAGTGCTAGAGACCCTGGACTAGCGGGGGGCACAGATACGCAGTATTTT.

This rearrangement joins TRBV18 to TRBJ2-6, with D unclear. V gave up 3 bases and J gave up 2 bases, with 2 bases separating them. This CDR3 region has 13 residues. The germline V gene encodes CDR1 KGHSH and CDR2 LQKENI. The CDR3 loop is CASSPPGANVLTF. CDR3 in DNA: TGTGCCAGCTCACCCCCTGGGGCCAACGTCCTGACTTTC.

This chain links TRBV5-1 with TRBJ1-2, with D maybe TRBD1 (6 bases). The germline V gene encodes CDR1 SGHRS and CDR2 YFSETQ. This CDR3 spans 14 amino acids. V was trimmed by 6 bases and J by 4 bases, leaving 16 bases between them. CDR3 in amino acids: CASNYQPGVYGYTF. The CDR3 DNA sequence: TGCGCCAGCAATTATCAGCCAGGGGTCTATGGCTACACCTTC.

The genes are TRBV5-1 and TRBJ2-3; D is unclear. V was pared by 0 bases and J by 1 base, with 12 bases between. Germline V gives CDR1 SGHRS, CDR2 YFSETQ. The length of the CDR3 is 16 residues. CDR3 protein: CASSLDAAIRTDTQYF. DNA for the CDR3: TGCGCCAGCAGCTTGGACGCAGCGATCCGCACAGATACGCAGTATTTT.

J is TRBJ2-1 and V is TRBV12-3 or TRBV12-4, with 7 bases that match TRBD1. V shed 5 bases, J shed 9 bases, and the junction held 10 bases outside the gene matches. The CDR3 has 14 residues. In DNA, the CDR3 is TGTGCCAGCAGTACGACAGGGCAATGGGCTGAGCAGTTCTTC. This codes for CASSTTGQWAEQFF.

The chain is built from TRBV24-1 and TRBJ2-6, with D uncertain. V dropped 3 bases and J dropped 0 bases, with 14 bases sitting between them. CDR1 is KGHDR and CDR2 is SFDVKD in the germline V gene. This CDR3 comprises 18 residues. The CDR3 nucleotides are TGTGCCACCAGTGATGTGCGTGGGCCCGGCTCTGGGGCCAACGTCCTGACTTTC. It is translated as CATSDVRGPGSGANVLTF.

V is TRBV20-1 and J is TRBJ1-5, with 7 nucleotides matching TRBD1. The CDR3 spans 12 residues. V was pared by 7 bases and J by 2 bases, with 2 bases of the junction left unmatched. Looked up from germline, CDR1 is DFQATT and CDR2 is SNEGSKA (reference sequence). The CDR3 coding sequence is TGCAGTGTTGACAGGGGCAATCAGCCCCAGCATTTT. Encoded protein: CSVDRGNQPQHF.

This chain links TRBV5-1 with TRBJ1-1; tentative D call: TRBD1 (5 bases). V lost 2 bases to trimming and J lost 1 base, with 12 bases between them. This CDR3 has 15 residues. Germline assignment: CDR1 SGHRS and CDR2 YFSETQ. The DNA of the CDR3 is TGCGCCAGCAGCTTTGGGACGGGAAGGAACACTGAAGCTTTCTTT. Translation: CASSFGTGRNTEAFF.

The CDR3 DNA is TGTGCCAGCAGTTTACCGGGACTAGGCAAGACCCAGTACTTC. Its translation: CASSLPGLGKTQYF. The chain recombines TRBV27 with TRBJ2-5; 8 bases fit TRBD2. CDR1 is MNHEY, CDR2 SMNVEV, per germline (reference sequence). The trim removed 2 bases at V and 6 bases at J, leaving 5 bases unmatched. The CDR3 length is 14 residues.

This sequence joins TRBV2 and TRBJ2-1, with D perhaps matching TRBD2 (5 bases). This CDR3 spans 15 amino acids. Trimming stripped 6 bases from V and 0 bases from J, with 12 bases between. CDR1 SNHLY and CDR2 FYNNEI come from the germline V gene. The CDR3 region has the DNA TGTGCCAGCAGGCCGGACTCGAGCTCCTACAATGAGCAGTTCTTC. Translated, it gives CASRPDSSSYNEQFF.

This chain uses TRBV5-6 with TRBJ2-3; D is tentatively TRBD1 or TRBD2 (5 bases each). Germline V CDR1 and CDR2: SGHDT, YYEEEE. The CDR3 is 15 residues long. Trimming cost V 4 bases and J 2 bases, with 14 bases left between them. Written as DNA, the CDR3 is TGTGCCAGCAGCCGGGACCGATACTTCACAGATACGCAGTATTTT. It encodes CASSRDRYFTDTQYF.

The chain couples TRBV4-3 to TRBJ1-1; 10 positions match TRBD1. Germline V CDR1 and CDR2: LGHNA, YSLEER. This CDR3 comprises 17 residues. V trimming: 2 bases; J trimming: 4 bases; junction bases outside the gene matches: 10. CDR3 nucleotide sequence: TGCGCCAGCAGCCAACCTCCGGGACAGGGGTCTGGCACTGAAGCTTTCTTT. The encoded protein is CASSQPPGQGSGTEAFF.

The V call is TRBV5-1, the J call TRBJ1-1; 7 nucleotides match TRBD1. The CDR3 is made up of 14 amino acids. Germline loops: CDR1 SGHRS, CDR2 YFSETQ. Trimming at V came to 4 bases and at J to 5 bases, leaving 8 bases not matched to a gene. Written as DNA, the CDR3 is TGCGCCAGCAGCACCGGGACAGCTTGGACTGAAGCTTTCTTT. This encodes CASSTGTAWTEAFF. The whole variable domain, filled in from reference TRBV5-1 and TRBJ1-1, reads KAGVTQTPRYLIKTRGQQVTLSCSPISGHRSVSWYQQTPGQGLQFLFEYFSETQRNKGNFPGRFSGRQFSNSRSEMNVSTLELGDSALYLCASSTGTAWTEAFFGQGTRLTVV.

This chain uses TRBV11-3 with TRBJ1-1, with D hard to call. Per the germline V gene, CDR1 is SGHNT and CDR2 is YENEEA. This CDR3 is built from 13 residues. The V end was cut by 4 bases, the J end by 0 bases, with 6 bases between. This chain's CDR3 is CASSSQLNTEAFF. The CDR3 DNA reads as TGTGCCAGCAGCTCACAGCTGAACACTGAAGCTTTCTTT. Using reference TRBV11-3 and TRBJ1-1 for the parts outside the CDR3, the full variable domain is EAGVVQSPRYKIIEKKQPVAFWCNPISGHNTLYWYLQNLGQGPELLIRYENEEAVDDSQLPKDRFSAERLKGVDSTLKIQPAELGDSAVYLCASSSQLNTEAFFGQGTRLTVV.

The V call is TRBV20-1, the J call TRBJ2-7; 7 bases agree with TRBD1. The CDR3 covers 14 residues. J lost 1 base, V lost 5 bases, and 8 bases had no gene match. Germline loops: CDR1 DFQATT, CDR2 SNEGSKA (reference sequence). CDR3 region: CSAGEQGRSYEQYF. The CDR3 DNA reads as TGCAGTGCTGGTGAACAGGGGCGGTCCTACGAGCAGTACTTC.

The chain recombines TRBV3-1 with TRBJ2-2; no clear D. Germline V gives CDR1 LGHDT, CDR2 YNNKEL (reference sequence). V lost 1 base and J lost 1, with 7 bases in between. The CDR3 has 15 amino acids. The CDR3 region is CASSQVLGNTGELFF. CDR3 nucleotides: TGTGCCAGCAGCCAAGTATTGGGGAACACCGGGGAGCTGTTTTTT.

The genes are TRBV29-1 and TRBJ2-1; D is unclear. The CDR3 has 12 residues. The V gene's germline CDR1 is SQVTM and CDR2 ANQGSEA. V lost 5 bases, J lost 7 bases, and 12 bases lay in between. The CDR3 DNA reads as TGCAGCGTTACTCAGACTCGGAATGAGCAGTTCTTC. Translation gives CSVTQTRNEQFF.

The chain combines TRBV6-5 with TRBJ2-7, with a tentative D call TRBD2 (5 bases). V lost 5 bases and J 2 bases, leaving 13 bases between the germline ends. This CDR3 region has 14 residues. Germline CDR1 and CDR2: MNHEY and SVGAGI. The DNA for the CDR3 is TGTGCCAGCAGTGGCAGCCCCGGGACCTACGAGCAGTACTTC. It specifies CASSGSPGTYEQYF.

This clonotype was seen only once. The gene calls are TRBV24-1 and TRBJ2-2, with 7 bases lining up with TRBD1. Germline V gene lookup returns CDR1 KGHDR and CDR2 SFDVKD. The CDR3 is made up of 16 amino acids. The V and J ends lost 3 bases and 0 bases, in that order; junction bases with no gene match: 3. The CDR3 region has the DNA TGTGCCACCAGTGATCTCGGGACAGCGAACACCGGGGAGCTGTTTTTT. Translated, it gives CATSDLGTANTGELFF.

This chain uses TRBV5-6 with TRBJ2-7; 9 nucleotides match TRBD1. CDR3 length: 13 amino acids. The trim removed 4 bases at V and 3 bases at J, leaving 2 bases unmatched. Per germline, CDR1 SGHDT and CDR2 YYEEEE. In nucleotides, the CDR3 is TGTGCCAGCAGCGCGGGACAGGGCTACGAGCAGTACTTC. It codes for CASSAGQGYEQYF.

This clonotype came up once. The chain couples TRBV10-3 to TRBJ2-5; D might be TRBD2 (6 bases). The CDR3 contains 14 residues. V dropped 0 bases and J dropped 4 bases, with 9 bases sitting between them. The germline V gene encodes CDR1 ENHRY and CDR2 SYGVKD. The CDR3 region has the DNA TGTGCCATCAGTGAGTCAAGGGGAGGAGAGACCCAGTACTTC. Encoded protein: CAISESRGGETQYF.